This TCR beta chain is from a study of T cell clonality in common variable immunodeficiency. Germline V CDR1 and CDR2: ENHRY, SYGVKD. The CDR3 spans 13 residues. This clone showed up many times. The antigen is not known. Coverage ceases 3 residues before the CDR3 finishes, and the germline J gene fills in the end. Clones were sequenced by immunoSEQ multiplex PCR, and TCRdb holds only the in-frame ones, with some missing. The sample shows approximately 51,000 clones, none of them appearing just once. The study, taken as a whole, reports: Links between repertoire features and CVID complications were heterogeneity-limited. Fewer TCRbeta clones were shared among CVID subjects than controls. Compared with healthy controls, CVID subjects showed increased TCRbeta clonality, mostly in about a third. Fewer deletions and N-nucleotide insertions were reportedly seen in common variable immunodeficiency TCR beta sequences.

Sequenced input: peripheral blood mononuclear cells. The chain uses TRBV10-3 and TRBJ1-2, with 8 bases lining up with TRBD1. This sequence originates from a person between 18 and 69 years old in good health. CDR3 protein: CAISEQGGGGYTF. CDR3 DNA (partial): TGTGCCATCAGTGAACAGGGGGGAGGGGGC.